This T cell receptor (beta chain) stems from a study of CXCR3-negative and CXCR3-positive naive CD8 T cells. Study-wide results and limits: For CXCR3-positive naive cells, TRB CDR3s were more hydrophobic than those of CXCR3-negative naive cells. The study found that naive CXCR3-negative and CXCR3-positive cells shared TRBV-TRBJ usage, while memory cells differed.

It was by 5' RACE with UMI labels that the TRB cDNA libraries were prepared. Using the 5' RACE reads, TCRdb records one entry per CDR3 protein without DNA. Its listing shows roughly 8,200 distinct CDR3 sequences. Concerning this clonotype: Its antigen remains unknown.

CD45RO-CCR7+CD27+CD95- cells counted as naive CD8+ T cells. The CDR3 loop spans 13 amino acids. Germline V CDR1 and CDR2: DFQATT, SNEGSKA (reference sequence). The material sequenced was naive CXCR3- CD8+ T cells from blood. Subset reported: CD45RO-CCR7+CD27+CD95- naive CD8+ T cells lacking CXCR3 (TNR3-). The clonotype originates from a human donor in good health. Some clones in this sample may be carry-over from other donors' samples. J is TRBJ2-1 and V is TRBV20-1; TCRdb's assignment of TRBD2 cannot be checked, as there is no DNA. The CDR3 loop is CSARSGVLNEQFF.